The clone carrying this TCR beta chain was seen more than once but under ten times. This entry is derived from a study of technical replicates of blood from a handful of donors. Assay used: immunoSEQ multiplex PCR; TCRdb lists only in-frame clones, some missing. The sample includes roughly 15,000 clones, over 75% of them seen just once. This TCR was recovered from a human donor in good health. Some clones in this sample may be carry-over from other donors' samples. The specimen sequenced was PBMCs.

CDR3 protein: CATVSGTVDTEAFF. In DNA form, the CDR3 reads TGTGCCACCGTTTCCGGGACAGTTGATACTGAAGCTTTCTTT. V and J are TRBV28 and TRBJ1-1; 7 nucleotides agree with TRBD1. J gave up 5 bases and V 10 bases, and 13 bases lay outside the gene matches. The V gene's germline CDR1 is MDHEN and CDR2 SYDVKM. The CDR3 sequence is 14 residues long.